These 2 T cell receptor beta chains share one sample of origin, sequenced in a study of Graves' ophthalmopathy and Graves' hyperthyroidism. Beta-chain TCR CDR3 regions were amplified from RNA transcripts. HTBI primers were employed in first-round RT-PCR, then a second-round multiplex PCR followed. One entry per CDR3 protein results from TCRdb running MiXCR on the multiplex PCR reads. The table includes 650,000 to 900,000 distinct CDR3 sequences, roughly 40% detected once. The specimen was peripheral blood. These receptors all come from an adult man with Graves' ophthalmopathy.

In this sample, this clonotype turned up a few times. The V call is TRBV7-9, the J call TRBJ2-7; 9 nucleotides line up with TRBD1. The CDR3 sequence is 14 residues long. The V and J ends lost 4 bases and 6 bases, in that order; junction bases with no gene match: 7. Germline-derived CDR1 and CDR2 are SEHNR and FQNEAQ (reference sequence). DNA of the CDR3: TGTGCCAGCAGCTCGGGACAGGGTGTCCCCGAGCAGTACTTC. It is translated as CASSSGQGVPEQYF.

This clonotype was observed many times. The chain recombines TRBV20-1 with TRBJ2-7, with D unclear. This CDR3 region has 13 residues. Germline V gene data show CDR1 as DFQATT and CDR2 as SNEGSKA (reference sequence). Deletions cut 5 bases from V and 5 bases from J, with 16 bases between. The CDR3 nucleotides are TGCAGTGCTTCCCATACAAGGTTCCACGAGCAGTACTTC. It yields the protein CSASHTRFHEQYF.